This entry is about one TCR beta chain. This CDR3 comprises 14 residues. CDR1 and CDR2 from the germline V gene are MNHEY and SMNVEV (reference sequence). Trimming removed 5 bases at V and 0 bases at J, with 11 bases between. These data are taken from a study of T cell repertoires in cytomegalovirus infection. Each CDR3 protein is one row after TCRdb ran MiXCR on the reads. The data show about 740,000 distinct CDR3 sequences, roughly 35% seen once. The chain couples TRBV27 to TRBJ2-7; the D gene is possibly TRBD2 (6 bases). Specimen: PBMCs. The receptor's source is a human donor in good health (CMV status not recorded). Some clones in this sample may be carry-over from other donors' samples. The CDR3 DNA follows: TGTGCCAGCAGTATTTTCGGGGGCTCCTACGAGCAGTACTTC. Translating gives CASSIFGGSYEQYF.